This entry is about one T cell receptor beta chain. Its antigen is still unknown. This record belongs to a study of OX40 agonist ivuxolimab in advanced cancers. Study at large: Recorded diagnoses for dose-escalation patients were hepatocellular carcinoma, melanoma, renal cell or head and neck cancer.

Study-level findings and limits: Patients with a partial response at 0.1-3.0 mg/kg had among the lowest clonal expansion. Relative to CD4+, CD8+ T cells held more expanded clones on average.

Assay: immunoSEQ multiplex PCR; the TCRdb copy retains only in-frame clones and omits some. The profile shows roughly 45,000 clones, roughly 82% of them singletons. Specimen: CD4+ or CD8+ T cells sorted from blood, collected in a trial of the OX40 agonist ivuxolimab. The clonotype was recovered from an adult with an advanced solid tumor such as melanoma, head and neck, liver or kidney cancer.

CDR3 residues: CASSSITGTGVETQYF. Here the CDR3 DNA reads TGTGCCAGCAGCTCGATAACCGGGACAGGGGTCGAGACCCAGTACTTC. The chain is built from TRBV7-2 and TRBJ2-5; 10 positions agree with TRBD1. V dropped 4 bases and J dropped 5; count of bases not matched to a gene: 10. The CDR3 consists of 16 residues. Germline CDR1 reads SGHTA; CDR2 reads FQGNSA.